This T cell receptor beta chain came from a study of T cell clonality in common variable immunodeficiency (dated by TCRdb to the mid-2010s). Standard criteria, namely reduction of serum IgG, IgA and/or IgM below the normal range together with specific antibody deficiency, were applied for the diagnosis of CVID. The CVID group comprised some 44 subjects, around 15 female and about 29 male, aged roughly 8 to 65 years with a mean age of 40. Both CVID patients and healthy controls were predominantly of Caucasian heritage. Replacement immunoglobulin therapy had been administered to all CVID subjects for at least one year at the time of study participation. At blood collection, none of the CVID subjects was ill or on immunomodulatory or immunosuppressive medication. From each donor, about 5 to 8.5 ml of heparinized peripheral whole blood was collected. Genomic DNA from adults with common variable immune deficiency (CVID) and from healthy adult controls was the source for sequencing TCRbeta CDR3 repertoires. Diluted blood was density-centrifuged over Hypaque 1077 or Ficoll-Paque to isolate peripheral blood mononuclear cells. Genomic DNA was obtained from unsorted mononuclear cells through either Qiagen column purification or a centrifugation-based method.

The cysteine opens and the phenylalanine closes a CDR3 of 14 amino acids. The 33 bases shown cover part of the CDR3, and their frame starts at base 1. The germline V gene provides CDR1 SNHLY and CDR2 FYNNEI. Trimming removed 5 bases from V and 6 bases from J, leaving 14 bases between the germline ends. The study at large found these results: Reportedly, TCRbeta sequences from CVID had fewer deletions and N-nucleotide insertions, and highly modified clones with 13 or more V deletions were absent from CVID. Correlations of repertoire features with clinical complications were constrained by heterogeneity among patients within the CVID cohort. The authors noted that sequencing repertoires of T cell subpopulations would be needed to clarify what caused the increased clonality in CVID. CVID subjects shared fewer TCRbeta clones with each other than healthy controls did (p < 0.0001). Even though DNA input was the same, control samples had an average of around 78,000 unique sequences each, compared with approximately 32,000 in CVID samples. TCRbeta clonality was higher in CVID subjects than in healthy controls (t-test p = 0.018), and the increase was most characteristic of about a third of subjects.

For this clone: What this receptor recognizes is not known. The CDR3 extends 3 residues past the end of the read, so its final part is completed from the germline J gene.

For sequencing input, CVID and control samples contributed equivalent amounts of genomic DNA. For every sample, a 60 bp segment covering the rearranged TCRbeta CDR3 region was amplified and then sequenced. The immunoSEQ assay, a bias-corrected multiplex PCR combined with high-throughput sequencing, was used for TCRbeta amplification. Processing in the source paper ran as follows. Every unique nucleotide sequence counted as a clone and was annotated with V, D and J genes, copy number and frequency. Sequences were labeled productive if in frame, and non-productive if out of frame or containing stop codons. As previously described, Shannon's entropy was used to calculate clonality. Mean CDR3 Kyte-Doolittle hydropathy was derived from the predicted amino acid sequences of productive clones. Hierarchical clustering of scaled V gene usage was performed with the R hclust function using Manhattan distance and complete linkage. To assess clone sharing by CDR3 amino acid sequence, 12 repertoires per group were resampled over 100 rounds. The repertoires were searched for 70 published EBV-specific TCRbeta sequences and 200 to 300 published CMV-specific TCRbeta sequences. Analysis left out two CVID samples that produced under 10,000 sequences, so a few dozen CVID repertoires remained. TCRdb limited this immuneACCESS table to in-frame rearrangements with V and J called. A share of clones is missing; checked studies link under half to unresolved V genes, and the rest is unexplained. Clone size and V and J calls were adopted from that table, with D and trimming inferred from the DNA. This sample shows about 42,000 clones, and none of them turns up only once. Together, the top ten hold approximately 5.5% of the sample.

The specimen was peripheral blood mononuclear cells. The receptor comes from a human donor with common variable immunodeficiency. The chain is encoded by TRBV2 joined to TRBJ1-5, with an unclear D gene assignment. The CDR3 region reads CASSSKTVSQPQHF. CDR3 bases read: TGTGCCAGCAGTTCTAAAACCGTAAGTCAGCCC.